Sequencing of this T cell receptor (beta chain) was carried out in a study of T cell responses to AZD1222 COVID-19 vaccine. Assay: immunoSEQ multiplex PCR; the TCRdb copy retains only in-frame clones and omits some. The sample yields about 120,000 clones, under 90% seen once. Germline V gives CDR1 SGHNT, CDR2 YYREEE (reference sequence). Trimming shortened V by 0 bases and J by 1 base, and 11 bases separated the two germline ends. There are 15 residues in the CDR3. This clone was counted a single time. The origin of this receptor is an adult in good health. The source material was peripheral blood, sampled on day 0 of AZD1222 vaccination. This chain uses TRBV5-4 with TRBJ2-7, with a weak D call TRBD2 (5 bases). CDR3 amino acids: CASSLAVEGSYEQYF. For the CDR3, the DNA is TGTGCCAGCAGCTTGGCAGTTGAGGGATCCTACGAGCAGTACTTC.